One and the same sample provided the 15 T cell receptor beta chains below, sequenced in a study of T cells after yellow fever vaccination. TCRdb independently ran MiXCR on the 5' RACE reads; one entry per CDR3 protein. Altogether 450,000 to 600,000 distinct CDR3 sequences are present, approximately 13% being singletons, with the ten largest covering 11% to 15%. The material was PBMCs, obtained on the day of the yellow fever booster vaccination. These receptors came from a man between 25 and 39 years old who received the YFV17D yellow fever vaccine.

The V gene is TRBV28, the J gene TRBJ2-7; D is uncertain. The CDR3 consists of 12 residues. Trimming shortened V by 7 bases and J by 6 bases, and 13 bases separated the two germline ends. Germline loops: CDR1 MDHEN, CDR2 SYDVKM. The CDR3 DNA is TGTGCCAGCACGGGCTCCTGGACCGAGCAGTACTTC. Translating gives CASTGSWTEQYF. Full variable domain (rest looked up from reference TRBV28 and TRBJ2-7): DVKVTQSSRYLVKRTGEKVFLECVQDMDHENMFWYRQDPGLGLRLIYFSYDVKMKEKGDIPEGYSVSREKKERFSLILESASTNQTSMYLCASTGSWTEQYFGPGTRLTVT.

This clonotype was observed a few times. The gene calls are TRBV15 and TRBJ2-3; 12 bases match TRBD2. This CDR3 is 16 amino acids long. The germline V gene has CDR1 LNHNV and CDR2 YYDKDF (reference sequence). With V trimmed by 4 bases and J by 2 bases, 4 bases remained unmatched. CDR3 coding DNA: TGTGCCACCAGCACCCGGACTAGCGGGGCCACAGATACGCAGTATTTT. Its translation: CATSTRTSGATDTQYF.

The genes are TRBV20-1 and TRBJ2-1; 12 bases are a match to TRBD2. Germline lookup yields CDR1 DFQATT and CDR2 SNEGSKA (reference sequence). The CDR3 is 16 residues long. V was pared by 1 base and J by 4 bases, with 5 bases of the junction left unmatched. The CDR3 sequence is CSARGKLAGGYNEQFF. CDR3 nucleotides: TGCAGTGCTAGAGGGAAACTAGCGGGAGGATACAATGAGCAGTTCTTC.

This clonotype appeared a few times. The J gene is TRBJ2-7, the V gene TRBV24-1; D is undetermined. Germline CDR1 reads KGHDR; CDR2 reads SFDVKD. Trimming pared 2 bases from V and 5 bases from J, leaving 9 bases between. The CDR3 covers 13 residues. CDR3 region: CATSDSGRDEQYF. As DNA, the CDR3 is TGTGCCACCAGTGATTCCGGAAGGGACGAGCAGTACTTC.

The gene calls are TRBV11-1 and TRBJ2-5; 13 nucleotides agree with TRBD2. The CDR3 covers 22 residues. The V segment lost 0 bases and the J segment 1 base; nucleotides outside the gene matches: 17. Germline CDR1 is SGHAT and CDR2 is FQDESV (reference sequence). CDR3 bases: TGTGCCAGCAGCTTAGCCTCACTAGCGGGAGGGCCCTCCTCCTTCTTCCAAGAGACCCAGTACTTC. Translation: CASSLASLAGGPSSFFQETQYF.

The gene calls are TRBV20-1 and TRBJ2-1, with D hard to call. The germline gives CDR1 DFQATT, CDR2 SNEGSKA (reference sequence). Trimming removed 0 bases from V and 8 bases from J, with 11 bases in between. This CDR3 is 13 amino acids long. The CDR3 spells CSARDPKIHEQFF. CDR3 nucleotide sequence: TGCAGTGCTAGAGATCCCAAAATACATGAGCAGTTCTTC.

The sample holds a few counts of this clonotype. V is TRBV6-5 and J is TRBJ2-3; no definite D call. The CDR3 consists of 15 residues. Germline V gives CDR1 MNHEY, CDR2 SVGAGI. Trimming shortened V by 4 bases and J by 1 base, and 12 bases separated the two germline ends. This CDR3 reads CASSLDGYGTDTQYF. The CDR3 DNA sequence: TGTGCCAGCAGTTTGGACGGCTATGGCACAGATACGCAGTATTTT.

V and J are TRBV6-5 and TRBJ2-7, with 7 bases fitting TRBD2. This CDR3 comprises 12 residues. CDR1 and CDR2 from the germline V gene are MNHEY and SVGAGI. J gave up 3 bases and V 4 bases, and 0 bases lay outside the gene matches. DNA of the CDR3: TGTGCCAGCAGTTGGGAGGGCTACGAGCAGTACTTC. Translating gives CASSWEGYEQYF.

This clonotype was counted only a few times. V and J are TRBV6-5 and TRBJ2-7; D is possibly TRBD1 or TRBD2 (5 bases each). This CDR3 has 15 residues. CDR1 is MNHEY and CDR2 is SVGAGI in the germline V gene. V lost 2 bases, J lost 4 bases, and 15 bases lay in between. Written as DNA, the CDR3 is TGTGCCAGCAGTTACGTGGGGGACCTCGGGTACGAGCAGTACTTC. Amino acid sequence: CASSYVGDLGYEQYF.

This chain uses TRBV10-1 with TRBJ2-2; D unclear. The germline V gene encodes CDR1 WNHNN and CDR2 SYGVQD (reference sequence). Trimming pared 0 bases from V and 6 bases from J, leaving 5 bases between. This CDR3 spans 13 amino acids. CDR3 in DNA: TGCGCCAGCAGTGAGTCGAGCCCCGGGGAGCTGTTTTTT. Translation: CASSESSPGELFF.

This clonotype was seen just once. The gene calls are TRBV19 and TRBJ2-3; 7 bases map to TRBD1. The CDR3 is made up of 15 amino acids. Germline assignment: CDR1 LNHDA and CDR2 SQIVND (reference sequence). Trimming took 6 bases from V and 3 from J; bases not matched to a gene: 9. CDR3 in amino acids: CASRLSRGSTDTQYF. The DNA of the CDR3 is TGTGCCAGTAGGCTGTCCAGGGGGAGTACAGATACGCAGTATTTT.

This clonotype has only a few counts. This chain uses TRBV6-1 with TRBJ2-3; the D is unclear. CDR1 and CDR2 (germline): MNHNS, SASEGT. This CDR3 region has 14 residues. Trimming took 9 bases from V and 3 from J, leaving 16 bases between them. The CDR3 loop is CASKRPGPTDTQYF. The CDR3 bases are TGTGCCAGTAAGCGCCCCGGGCCGACAGATACGCAGTATTTT.

This clonotype was detected only a few times. The genes are TRBV28 and TRBJ2-3, with 7 bases matching TRBD1. The germline V gene has CDR1 MDHEN and CDR2 SYDVKM. V lost 6 bases and J lost 7; bases outside the gene matches: 10. This CDR3 comprises 14 residues. CDR3 in amino acids: CASSQMQGVHTQYF. For the CDR3, the DNA is TGTGCCAGCAGCCAGATGCAGGGGGTACATACGCAGTATTTT.

This clonotype was counted only a few times. The chain has TRBV27 and TRBJ1-2; D gene uncertain. Germline CDR1 and CDR2: MNHEY and SMNVEV (reference sequence). The CDR3 contains 14 residues. The V end was cut by 3 bases, the J end by 5 bases, with 13 bases between. The CDR3 protein is CASSLEFSGYGYTF. The CDR3 region has the DNA TGTGCCAGCAGTTTGGAGTTCTCAGGATATGGCTACACCTTC.

The rearrangement uses TRBV14 and TRBJ2-3; D is perhaps TRBD2 (6 bases). Germline values: CDR1 SGHDN, CDR2 FVKESK. This CDR3 has 17 amino acids. The V end lost 0 bases, the J end lost 4 bases, and 17 bases lay between the germline ends. CDR3 nucleotide sequence: TGTGCCAGCAGCCAAGAAGGGGCTAGCGTTGGTGCAGATACGCAGTATTTT. Amino acid sequence: CASSQEGASVGADTQYF.